This T cell receptor (beta chain) was captured by sequencing in a study of CD8 T cells in Susac syndrome. Reverse transcription of roughly 0.45 to 1 ug RNA used random hexamers. Amplification of TCR beta CDR3 across 54 Vbeta and 13 Jbeta was performed with immunoSEQ multiplex PCR. TCRdb reprocessed the immunoSEQ multiplex PCR reads via MiXCR and lists one record per CDR3 protein. This table has about 300,000 distinct CDR3 sequences, about nine tenths appearing once. The CDR3 runs to 18 residues. Trimming at V came to 2 bases and at J to 4 bases, leaving 12 bases not matched to a gene. In germline, CDR1 is PRHDT, CDR2 FYEKMQ (reference sequence).

The sequenced sample consisted of CD8+ T cells from PBMCs. This TCR derives from a human donor with multiple sclerosis. The chain employs TRBV13 and TRBJ2-2; 8 bases fit TRBD2. The CDR3 protein is CASSLPVAGRYGTGELFF. The CDR3 coding sequence is TGTGCCAGCAGCTTACCGGTAGCGGGGCGATACGGCACCGGGGAGCTGTTTTTT.